This T cell receptor (beta chain) is from a study of blood T cell repertoires in COVID-19. The assay was immunoSEQ multiplex PCR, and TCRdb's table has in-frame clones only and misses some. There are over 600,000 clones in the sample; 85% to 90% occur only once, and about 0.26% lies in the top ten. The length of the CDR3 is 13 residues. Between the trimmed V and J ends, which lost 0 bases and 4 bases, there was a span of 7 bases. From germline, CDR1 is SGHNT and CDR2 YYREEE (reference sequence). As concerns this clone: Other DNA sequences in the sample encode the same CDR3.

The sample taken for sequencing was peripheral blood. J is TRBJ1-1 and V is TRBV5-4; weak D call: TRBD1 (6 bases). The sequence derives from a woman aged 18-29 years with acute or convalescent COVID-19. This CDR3 is CASSLGGGTEAFF. The CDR3 region has the DNA TGTGCCAGCAGCTTGGGAGGGGGCACTGAAGCTTTCTTT.